This T cell receptor (beta chain) was profiled in a study of neurological immune-mediated disorders. This clonotype was counted many times. Via MiXCR, TCRdb re-called the 5' RACE reads, giving one row per CDR3 protein. The sample shows 60,000 or so distinct CDR3 sequences, approximately 10% of them seen only once. The CDR3 has 15 amino acids. The chain has TRBV21-1 and TRBJ1-1. TRBV21-1 is a documented pseudogene. Sequences were obtained from PBMCs. This TCR was recovered from a man between 60 and 75 years old in good health. The CDR3: CASSKAEGGATEAFF. The CDR3 DNA sequence: TGTGCCAGCAGCAAAGCGGAAGGAGGGGCCACTGAAGCTTTCTTT.